The rows below give T cell receptor beta chains drawn from one sample of a study of early T cells in non-severe SARS-CoV-2 infection. Each CDR3 protein gets one entry after TCRdb re-called the 5' RACE reads with MiXCR. The repertoire has some 64,000 distinct CDR3 sequences, 20% to 25% of them found once; the top ten carry 16%. The input for sequencing was whole blood, taken at baseline. These receptors all come from an adult who was a healthcare worker with PCR-confirmed SARS-CoV-2 infection or an uninfected control (not recorded which). CDR3s include the opening cysteine and the closing phenylalanine or tryptophan. The D gene is left open where the match is weak. Size tells how often a clone was seen (once, few, many) or the class of an expanded clone, and some rows leave it out.

few	TRBV3-1	TRBJ1-2	-	TGTGCCAGCAGCCAAGAGCCGGCGAATCCGGATGGCTACACCTTC	CASSQEPANPDGYTF
few	TRBV7-8	TRBJ1-2	-	TGTGCCAGCAGCTTAGCAGGGGGTGGCTACACCTTC	CASSLAGGGYTF
-	TRBV18	TRBJ1-1	-	TGTGCCAGCTCACCAGGTCCCGGACATGAGGATTTCTTT	CASSPGPGHEDFF
-	TRBV20-1	TRBJ2-7	-	TGCAGTGCTAGTCTCCGGGGACGAGGCTACGAGCAGTACTTC	CSASLRGRGYEQYF
-	TRBV11-2	TRBJ2-3	TRBD2	TGTGCCAGCAGCTTCATCAAGCGGGGCCGCACAGATACGCAGTATTTT	CASSFIKRGRTDTQYF
-	TRBV6-6	TRBJ1-5	TRBD1	TGTGCCAGCAGTCCGTCGACAGGGATTCAGCCCCAGCATTTT	CASSPSTGIQPQHF
-	TRBV12-3/TRBV12-4	TRBJ1-1	-	TGTGCCAGCACCGGACAGCTTTTGAACACTGAAGCTTTCTTT	CASTGQLLNTEAFF
-	TRBV6-1	TRBJ2-7	TRBD1	TGTGCCAGCAGTGAAGTGGACAGGGGGTACGAGCAGTACTTC	CASSEVDRGYEQYF
few	TRBV6-1	TRBJ2-3	-	TGTGCCAGCCATCCCGGAGGGACAGATACGCAGTATTTT	CASHPGGTDTQYF
many	TRBV7-6	TRBJ2-7	-	TGTGCCAGCAGCCATCCAACAGGGAACATCCACGAGCAGTACTTC	CASSHPTGNIHEQYF
-	TRBV5-1	TRBJ2-3	-	TGCGCCAGCAGCTTTAGTGGGACTAGCACAGATACGCAGTATTTT	CASSFSGTSTDTQYF
many	TRBV10-2	TRBJ1-4	-	TGCGCCAGCAGTGGGTCGGGAAGGGGAGAAAAACTGTTTTTT	CASSGSGRGEKLFF
few	TRBV10-3	TRBJ2-1	TRBD2	TGTGCCATCAGTGCAACTGTAGCGGGGGGCCACAATGAGCAGTTCTTC	CAISATVAGGHNEQFF
few	TRBV7-9	TRBJ2-3	TRBD2	TGTGCCAGCAGCTTAGTCGCGGCTAGCGGGGGGCCCTGGGCAGATACGCAGTATTTT	CASSLVAASGGPWADTQYF
-	TRBV20-1	TRBJ1-4	-	TGCAGTGCTAGGGGGATGGGGGCCACTAATGAAAAACTGTTTTTT	CSARGMGATNEKLFF
-	TRBV20-1	TRBJ1-3	-	TGCAGTGCTAAAGACGGGAGCTCTGGAAACACCATATATTTT	CSAKDGSSGNTIYF
-	TRBV19	TRBJ1-2	-	TGTGCCAGTAGTATCGGGGGCTCGGCTAACTATGGCTACACCTTC	CASSIGGSANYGYTF
once	TRBV12-3/TRBV12-4	TRBJ1-1	-	TGTGCCAGCAGTTTAGAGGGGCCGAACACTGAAGCTTTCTTT	CASSLEGPNTEAFF
-	TRBV10-3	TRBJ2-6	-	TGTGCCATCAGTGATTCGGGAGCTGGGGCCAACGTCCTGACTTTC	CAISDSGAGANVLTF
many	TRBV12-3/TRBV12-4	TRBJ1-2	-	TGTGCCAGCAGTTTCGGGCAGAGAAACTATGGCTACACCTTC	CASSFGQRNYGYTF
-	TRBV2	TRBJ2-1	-	TGTGCCAGCAGTTATCCAGCGGGTGAGCAGTTCTTC	CASSYPAGEQFF
-	TRBV29-1	TRBJ1-1	-	TGCAGCGTTGGAGGGATTCAGGGGAACACTGAAGCTTTCTTT	CSVGGIQGNTEAFF
-	TRBV5-4	TRBJ2-5	-	TGTGCCAGCAGCTGGCGAAGGGCGGGGAGCCAAGAGACCCAGTACTTC	CASSWRRAGSQETQYF
many	TRBV7-2	TRBJ2-3	-	TGTGCCAGCAGCCTGTACACAGATACGCAGTATTTT	CASSLYTDTQYF
-	TRBV5-1	TRBJ2-2	-	TGCGCCAGCAGCTTGGTCCCGATAAACACCGGGGAGCTGTTTTTT	CASSLVPINTGELFF
few	TRBV2	TRBJ1-5	TRBD1	TGTGCCAGCAGTAAGGACAGGGGCGGCAATCAGCCCCAGCATTTT	CASSKDRGGNQPQHF
-	TRBV12-3/TRBV12-4	TRBJ1-1	-	TGTGCCAGCATCCGCACGGTGAACACTGAAGCTTTCTTT	CASIRTVNTEAFF
once	TRBV4-1	TRBJ2-1	TRBD1	TGCGCCAGCAGCCAAGGTGCAGGGGGCCCCTACAATGAGCAGTTCTTC	CASSQGAGGPYNEQFF
-	TRBV19	TRBJ2-2	TRBD2	TGTGCCACCAGGACTAGCGGGGAAACCGGGGAGCTGTTTTTT	CATRTSGETGELFF
few	TRBV7-9	TRBJ2-5	-	TGTGCCAGCAGCTTAAGGACGGGGAGCCAGGAGACCCAGTACTTC	CASSLRTGSQETQYF
-	TRBV12-3/TRBV12-4	TRBJ1-1	TRBD1	TGTGCCAGCAGGCAGACAGGGGCGAAACACGAAGCTTTCTTT	CASRQTGAKHEAFF
-	TRBV10-3	TRBJ2-3	-	TGTGCCATCAGTGAATCTCTGAGCACAGATACGCAGTATTTT	CAISESLSTDTQYF
-	TRBV12-3/TRBV12-4	TRBJ2-2	-	TGTGCCAGCAGTTTAGGCAGGGACACCGGGGAGCTGTTTTTT	CASSLGRDTGELFF
few	TRBV9	TRBJ2-3	TRBD2	TGTGCCAGCAGCGTTGGGGGGGACCCAGATACGCAGTATTTT	CASSVGGDPDTQYF
many	TRBV2	TRBJ2-5	-	TGTGCCAGCAGTGGGTATGCGGACAGTATTGCGGAGACCCAGTACTTC	CASSGYADSIAETQYF
many	TRBV5-1	TRBJ2-5	TRBD1	TGCGCCAGCAGCCCCCCGACAGGGAAGAGCGTAGAGACCCAGTACTTC	CASSPPTGKSVETQYF
few	TRBV19	TRBJ2-3	-	TGTGCCAGTAGTTACGCCAGGGCGTCAGATACGCAGTATTTT	CASSYARASDTQYF
-	TRBV10-3	TRBJ1-6	-	TGTGCCATCAGTTTAGGATTCGGTTCACCCCTCCACTTT	CAISLGFGSPLHF
many	TRBV4-1	TRBJ2-7	-	TGCGCCAGCAGCCCGCTTGCGGAATCGGGCTACGAGCAGTACTTC	CASSPLAESGYEQYF
-	TRBV3-1	TRBJ1-1	-	TGTGCCAGCAGCCAGGGATGGAACACTGAAGCTTTCTTT	CASSQGWNTEAFF
-	TRBV5-1	TRBJ1-2	-	TGCGCCAGCAGCCCAGGACGGGACATATCACCCTACACCTTC	CASSPGRDISPYTF